This section outlines one TCR beta chain sequence together with its context. The CDR3 consists of 15 residues. Germline assignment: CDR1 KGHSH and CDR2 LQKENI. The V and J ends lost 3 bases and 3 bases respectively, with 12 bases between them. In the original analysis: How many nucleated cells were present was estimated from reference gene primer amplification. Sequenced by immunoSEQ multiplex PCR; TCRdb stores in-frame clones only, minus some. D and trimming were read from the DNA, whereas the V and J calls and clone size are those reported in that table. The top ten clones hold roughly 2.3% of a sample with around 150,000 clones, around 84% of them seen once. This specimen belongs to a study of blood T cell repertoires in COVID-19. Study as a whole: Sources were T cells, B-cell-depleted T cells, or PBMCs; the material itself was cDNA or gDNA.

The V gene is TRBV18, the J gene TRBJ2-1; D is perhaps TRBD1 (8 bases). The sample taken for sequencing was peripheral blood. The clonotype comes from a man aged 65 to 79 with acute or convalescent COVID-19. The CDR3 sequence: CASSPTGGGYNEQFF. In DNA, the CDR3 is TGTGCCAGCTCACCTACAGGGGGGGGCTACAATGAGCAGTTCTTC.